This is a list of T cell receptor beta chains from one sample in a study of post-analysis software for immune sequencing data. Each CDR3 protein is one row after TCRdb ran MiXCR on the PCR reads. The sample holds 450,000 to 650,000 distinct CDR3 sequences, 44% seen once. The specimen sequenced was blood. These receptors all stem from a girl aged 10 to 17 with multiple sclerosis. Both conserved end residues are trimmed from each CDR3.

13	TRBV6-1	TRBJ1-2	ASSAQDRVDYGYT
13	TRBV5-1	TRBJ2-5	ASSLALAGGKTQY
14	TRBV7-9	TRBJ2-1	ASSPRLAGAQNEQF
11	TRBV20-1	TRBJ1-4	SANTGAEGKLF
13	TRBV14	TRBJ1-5	ASIPGTPENQPQH
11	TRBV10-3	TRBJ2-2	AIMGDYTGELF
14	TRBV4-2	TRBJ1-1	ASSQATQGMNTEAF
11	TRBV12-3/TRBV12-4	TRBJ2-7	ASSYGPTYEQY
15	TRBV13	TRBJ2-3	SSSSGHGTESTDTQY
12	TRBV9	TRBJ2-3	ASSDPGATDTQY
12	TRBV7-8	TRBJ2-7	ASSYRTGNNEQY
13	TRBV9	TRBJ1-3	ASSAVTEPRNTIY
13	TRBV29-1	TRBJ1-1	SGSSRRGGNTEAF
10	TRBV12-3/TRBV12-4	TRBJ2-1	ASSFTGFDKF
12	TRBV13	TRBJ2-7	ASSLGLRGYEQY
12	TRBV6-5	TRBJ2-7	ASSQTSGDYEQY
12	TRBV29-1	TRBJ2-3	SVGPGGLADTQY
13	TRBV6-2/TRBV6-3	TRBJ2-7	ASSTPGLISYEQY
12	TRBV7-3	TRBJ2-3	ASSLSGRLDTQY
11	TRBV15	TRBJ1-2	ATSTPQNSGYT
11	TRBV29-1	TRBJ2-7	SVSPDRSYEQY
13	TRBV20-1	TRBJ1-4	SARTGLNRDEKLF
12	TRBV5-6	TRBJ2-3	AGNPGLTKDTQY
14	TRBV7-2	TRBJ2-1	ASSLATSGRFNEQF
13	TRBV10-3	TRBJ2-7	AISGGTSGTYEQY
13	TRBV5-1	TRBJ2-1	ASSQIGTGYNEQF
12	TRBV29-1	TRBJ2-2	SAEGTSNTGELF
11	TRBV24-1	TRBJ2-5	ATSDPGGSPQY
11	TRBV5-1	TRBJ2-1	ASSLQGANEQF
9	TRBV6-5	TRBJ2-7	ATHAEIRQY
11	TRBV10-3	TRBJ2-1	AITRGQRDEQF
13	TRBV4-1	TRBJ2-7	VSSHYDSRGYEQY
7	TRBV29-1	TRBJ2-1	SVSNEQF
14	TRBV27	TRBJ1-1	ASSLSAGRMNTEAF
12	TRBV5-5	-	ASSLRGPPETQY
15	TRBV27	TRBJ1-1	ASSLSPCGRKRGEAF
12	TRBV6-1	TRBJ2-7	ASRTDPQTYEQY
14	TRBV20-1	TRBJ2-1	SASGLAGGGYNEQF
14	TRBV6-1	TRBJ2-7	ASSAGLAGTSYEQY
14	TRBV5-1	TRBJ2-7	ASSFRKGQGHYEQY
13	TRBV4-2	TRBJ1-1	ASSPIDGGNTEAF
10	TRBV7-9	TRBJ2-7	ASSSWSEEQY